These 7 T cell receptor beta chains came from one sample sequenced in a study of Graves' ophthalmopathy and Graves' hyperthyroidism. RNA transcripts were the template, and TCR beta CDR3 regions were amplified from them. In the first round, RT-PCR was carried out with HTBI primers, and a multiplex PCR formed the second round. TCRdb used MiXCR to reprocess the multiplex PCR reads, holding one entry per CDR3 protein. Among about 220,000 distinct CDR3 sequences listed, 20% to 25% were seen once. The sample was peripheral blood. The receptors derive from a woman aged 50 to 60 with Graves' ophthalmopathy.

This clonotype was counted at least ten times. This chain connects TRBV12-3 or TRBV12-4 to TRBJ2-7; no clear D gene. V was trimmed by 3 bases and J by 5 bases, leaving 14 bases between them. The CDR3 loop spans 14 amino acids. CDR3 in amino acids: CASSFTRTLDEQYF. CDR3 bases: TGTGCCAGCAGTTTTACCAGGACCTTGGACGAGCAGTACTTC.

This clonotype was observed at least ten times. This CDR3 is CASSERVGRAQETQYF. Here the CDR3 DNA reads TGTGCCAGCAGTGAAAGAGTGGGCAGGGCCCAAGAGACCCAGTACTTC. This chain links TRBV6-1 with TRBJ2-5, with D perhaps matching TRBD1 (5 bases). V shed 2 bases and J shed 1 base, with 14 bases lying between them. This CDR3 contains 16 residues. Germline-derived CDR1 and CDR2 are MNHNS and SASEGT.

This clonotype occurred many times. The chain employs TRBV11-2 and TRBJ2-5; possible D gene TRBD1, 6 bases. Germline V lookup: CDR1 SGHAT, CDR2 FQNNGV. V lost 5 bases to trimming and J lost 2 bases, with 15 bases between them. The CDR3 covers 15 residues. The CDR3 region has the DNA TGTGCCAGCAGCAGGACAGTTGGGGTACAAGAGACCCAGTACTTC. As protein: CASSRTVGVQETQYF.

The rearrangement uses TRBV27 and TRBJ1-1; possibly TRBD1 for D (5 bases). CDR3 length equals 14 residues. Germline CDR1 MNHEY, CDR2 SMNVEV (reference sequence). Trimming removed 3 bases from V and 3 bases from J, with 11 bases in between. The CDR3 loop is CASSFAREYTEAFF. In nucleotides, the CDR3 is TGTGCCAGCAGTTTCGCCAGGGAATACACTGAAGCTTTCTTT.

This clonotype was recorded at least ten times. The chain has TRBV4-2 and TRBJ2-6; D gene ambiguous. Trimming took 1 base from V and 0 from J, leaving 13 bases between them. CDR1 and CDR2 (germline): LGHNA, YNFKEQ. CDR3 size: 18 residues. The CDR3 DNA reads TGTGCCAGCAGCCAAGTGCAGATCCGCCGCTCTGGGGCCAACGTCCTGACTTTC. It is translated as CASSQVQIRRSGANVLTF.

The table lists this clonotype with many counts. This chain joins TRBV4-2 and TRBJ1-1, with 12 bases aligning to TRBD1. The length of the CDR3 is 17 residues. Germline values: CDR1 LGHNA, CDR2 YNFKEQ. The V segment lost 0 bases and the J segment 5 bases; nucleotides outside the gene matches: 7. The DNA of the CDR3 is TGTGCCAGCAGCCAAGACGTCGGGGACAGGGGGCGGACTGAAGCTTTCTTT. Translating gives CASSQDVGDRGRTEAFF.

J is TRBJ2-2 and V is TRBV10-3; 11 bases match TRBD2. V gave up 5 bases and J gave up 4 bases; unmatched junction bases: 12. The CDR3 is 18 amino acids. Germline V gene data show CDR1 as ENHRY and CDR2 as SYGVKD. CDR3 residues: CAISSNDPGLAATGELFF. The CDR3 DNA is TGTGCCATCAGTTCCAACGATCCGGGACTAGCGGCCACCGGGGAGCTGTTTTTT.